This T cell receptor (beta chain) is from a study of cytotoxic CD8 clonotypes in ibrutinib-treated CLL. About the study: Response samples came after a median about 11 months of treatment, range 6 to 36. General study results and limits: Clonality was elevated at ibrutinib response and had returned toward baseline at progression.

Here immunoSEQ multiplex PCR was the method, and the copy in TCRdb shows in-frame clones only, minus some. Here the sample spans approximately 340,000 clones, approximately 67% being singletons. This clone was counted between two and nine times. Its specificity is not known. Within the sample, other DNA sequences also encode this same CDR3. CDR3 length equals 11 residues. Germline V CDR1 and CDR2: MNHNY, SVGAGI (reference sequence). V was clipped by 6 bases and J by 3 bases, with 6 bases between them. Sample: PBMCs, taken after 36 months of ibrutinib treatment. The chain combines TRBV6-6 with TRBJ2-7; no firm D call. This TCR derives from a human donor with chronic lymphocytic leukemia. The DNA for the CDR3 is TGTGCCAGCAGACGGGTCTACGAGCAGTACTTC. Translation gives CASRRVYEQYF.